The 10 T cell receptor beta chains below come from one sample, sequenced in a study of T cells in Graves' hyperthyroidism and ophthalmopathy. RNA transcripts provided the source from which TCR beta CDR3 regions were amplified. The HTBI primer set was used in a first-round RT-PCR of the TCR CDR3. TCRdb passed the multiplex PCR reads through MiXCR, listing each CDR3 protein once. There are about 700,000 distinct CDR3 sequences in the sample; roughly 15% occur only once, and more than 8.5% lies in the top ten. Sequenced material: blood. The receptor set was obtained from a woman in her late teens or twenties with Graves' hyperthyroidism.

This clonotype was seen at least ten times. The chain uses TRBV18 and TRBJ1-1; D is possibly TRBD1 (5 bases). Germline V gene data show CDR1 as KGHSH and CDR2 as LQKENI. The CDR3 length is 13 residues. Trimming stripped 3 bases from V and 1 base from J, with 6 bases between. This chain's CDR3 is CASSPGANTEAFF. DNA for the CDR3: TGTGCCAGCTCACCCGGGGCGAACACTGAAGCTTTCTTT.

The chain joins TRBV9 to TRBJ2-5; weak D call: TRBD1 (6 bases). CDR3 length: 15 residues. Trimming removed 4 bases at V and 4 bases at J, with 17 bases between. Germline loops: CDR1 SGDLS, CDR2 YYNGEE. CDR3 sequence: CASSPRVGARETQYF. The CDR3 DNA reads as TGTGCCAGCAGCCCCCGAGTGGGGGCGAGAGAGACCCAGTACTTC.

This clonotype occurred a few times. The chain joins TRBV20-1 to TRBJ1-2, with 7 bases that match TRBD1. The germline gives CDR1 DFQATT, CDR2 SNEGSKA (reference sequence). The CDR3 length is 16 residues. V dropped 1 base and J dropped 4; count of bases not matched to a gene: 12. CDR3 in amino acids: CSARVFSGTATYGYTF. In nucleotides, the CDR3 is TGCAGTGCTAGAGTTTTTTCCGGGACAGCCACCTATGGCTACACCTTC.

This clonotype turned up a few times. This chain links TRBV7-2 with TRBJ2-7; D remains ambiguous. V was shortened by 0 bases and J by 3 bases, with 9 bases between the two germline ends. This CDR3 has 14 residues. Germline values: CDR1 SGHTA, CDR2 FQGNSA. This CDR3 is CASSLATTGYEQYF. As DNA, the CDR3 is TGTGCCAGCAGCTTAGCCACAACGGGCTACGAGCAGTACTTC.

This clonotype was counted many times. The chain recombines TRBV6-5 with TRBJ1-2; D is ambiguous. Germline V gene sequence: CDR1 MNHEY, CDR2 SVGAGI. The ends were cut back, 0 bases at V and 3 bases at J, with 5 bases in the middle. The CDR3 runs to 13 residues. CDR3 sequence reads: CASSYSGYYGYTF. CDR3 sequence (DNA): TGTGCCAGCAGTTACTCGGGATACTATGGCTACACCTTC.

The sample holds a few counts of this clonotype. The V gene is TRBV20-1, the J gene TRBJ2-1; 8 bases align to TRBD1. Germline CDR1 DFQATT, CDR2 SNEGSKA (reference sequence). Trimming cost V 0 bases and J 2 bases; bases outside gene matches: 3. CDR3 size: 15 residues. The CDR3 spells CSARETTGAYNEQFF. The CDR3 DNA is TGCAGTGCTAGAGAGACGACAGGGGCCTACAATGAGCAGTTCTTC.

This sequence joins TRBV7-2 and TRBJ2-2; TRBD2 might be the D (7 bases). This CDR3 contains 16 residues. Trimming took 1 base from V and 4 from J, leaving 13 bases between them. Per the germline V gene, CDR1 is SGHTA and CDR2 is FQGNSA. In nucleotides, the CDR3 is TGTGCCAGCAGCTTAGAGGGGGGGCTCCTCACCGGGGAGCTGTTTTTT. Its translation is CASSLEGGLLTGELFF.

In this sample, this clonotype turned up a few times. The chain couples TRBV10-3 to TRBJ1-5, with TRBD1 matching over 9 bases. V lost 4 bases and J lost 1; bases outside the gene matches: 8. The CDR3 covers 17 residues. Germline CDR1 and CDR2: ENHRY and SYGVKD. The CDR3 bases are TGTGCCATCAGTGGGGACAGGGCGGATGGAAGCAATCAGCCCCAGCATTTT. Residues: CAISGDRADGSNQPQHF.

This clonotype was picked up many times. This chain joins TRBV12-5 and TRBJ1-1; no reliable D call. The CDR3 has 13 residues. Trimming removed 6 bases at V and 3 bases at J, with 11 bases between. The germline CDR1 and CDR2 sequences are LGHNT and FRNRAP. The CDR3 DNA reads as TGTGCTAGTGGCCAGCGGCCGGACACTGAAGCTTTCTTT. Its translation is CASGQRPDTEAFF.

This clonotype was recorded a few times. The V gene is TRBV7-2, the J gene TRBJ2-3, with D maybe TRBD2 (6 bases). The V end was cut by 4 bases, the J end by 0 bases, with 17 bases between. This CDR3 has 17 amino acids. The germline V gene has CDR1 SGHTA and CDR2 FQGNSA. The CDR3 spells CASSWVSGLLSTDTQYF. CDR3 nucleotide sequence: TGTGCCAGCAGCTGGGTTAGCGGACTCCTTAGCACAGATACGCAGTATTTT.